One and the same sample provided the 20 T cell receptor beta chains below, sequenced in a study of T cells in Graves' hyperthyroidism and ophthalmopathy. Amplification targeted TCR beta CDR3 regions from RNA transcripts. The TCR CDR3 first-round RT-PCR relied on the HTBI primer set. A single record per CDR3 protein comes from TCRdb applying MiXCR to the multiplex PCR reads. This table has approximately 300,000 distinct CDR3 sequences, roughly 19% appearing once. The sample taken for sequencing was blood. The receptors were gathered from a man aged 50 to 59 with Graves' ophthalmopathy.

The chain links TRBV20-1 to TRBJ1-2, with 9 bases that match TRBD1. The junction had 8 bases not matched to a gene; V was cut back by 6 bases and J by 6 bases. This CDR3 contains 13 residues. CDR1 and CDR2 from the germline V gene are DFQATT and SNEGSKA (reference sequence). CDR3 DNA sequence: TGCAGTGCCAGGACAGGGGTGGCGGATGGCTACACCTTC. Protein product: CSARTGVADGYTF.

This clonotype was seen at least ten times. The gene calls are TRBV11-2 and TRBJ1-5; 7 positions agree with TRBD1. The V gene's germline CDR1 is SGHAT and CDR2 FQNNGV. V lost 5 bases to trimming and J lost 2 bases; unmatched junction nucleotides: 6. This CDR3 spans 15 amino acids. The CDR3 region is CASSRTGDGNQPQHF. The CDR3 nucleotides are TGTGCCAGCAGCCGTACAGGGGACGGCAATCAGCCCCAGCATTTT.

This clonotype has at least ten counts. V gene TRBV7-2 combines with J gene TRBJ2-7, with 10 positions matching TRBD2. Germline V CDR1 and CDR2: SGHTA, FQGNSA. J lost 3 bases, V lost 6 bases, and 5 bases had no gene match. The CDR3 spans 14 residues. The CDR3 spells CASSIAGGDYEQYF. CDR3 DNA: TGTGCCAGCAGTATAGCGGGAGGAGACTACGAGCAGTACTTC.

This clonotype has a count of ten or more. The V and J genes are TRBV7-3 and TRBJ2-2, with TRBD1 matching 7 bases. Germline V gene lookup returns CDR1 SGHTA and CDR2 FQGTGA. V shed 3 bases and J 1 base; nucleotides not matched to a gene: 5. The length of the CDR3 is 16 residues. In DNA form, the CDR3 reads TGTGCCAGCAGCTTTTCACAGGGGAAGAACACCGGGGAGCTGTTTTTT. Translated, it gives CASSFSQGKNTGELFF. The whole variable domain, remainder taken from reference TRBV7-3 and TRBJ2-2, is GAGVSQTPSNKVTEKGKYVELRCDPISGHTALYWYRQSLGQGPEFLIYFQGTGAADDSGLPNDRFFAVRPEGSVSTLKIQRTERGDSAVYLCASSFSQGKNTGELFFGEGSRLTVL.

This clonotype occurred many times. The chain uses TRBV7-9 and TRBJ1-1; the D is unclear. Germline CDR1 is SEHNR and CDR2 is FQNEAQ (reference sequence). Trimming removed 5 bases from V and 5 bases from J, with 12 bases in between. The CDR3 length is 13 residues. The CDR3 region has the DNA TGTGCCAGCAGCCGCCAGACTAGGACTGAAGCTTTCTTT. Translation: CASSRQTRTEAFF.

This clonotype was found many times. The chain is built from TRBV6-1 and TRBJ2-1, with 10 bases identical to TRBD2. This CDR3 spans 15 amino acids. CDR1 MNHNS and CDR2 SASEGT come from the germline V gene. Trimming cost V 6 bases and J 2 bases; bases outside gene matches: 4. The CDR3, as DNA: TGTGCCAGCAGCTCCGGGACTAGCGCCTACAATGAGCAGTTCTTC. Its protein is CASSSGTSAYNEQFF.

This clonotype was picked up a small number of times. The chain has TRBV12-3 or TRBV12-4 and TRBJ1-2; 7 positions agree with TRBD1. V trimming: 6 bases; J trimming: 8 bases; junction bases outside the gene matches: 6. The CDR3 loop spans 12 amino acids. The CDR3 region has the DNA TGTGCCAGCAGCGAGGGGGCCGGGGGCTACACCTTC. Its translation is CASSEGAGGYTF.

This clonotype was seen repeatedly, ten times or more. The chain uses TRBV28 and TRBJ1-2; D is ambiguous. From germline, CDR1 is MDHEN and CDR2 SYDVKM. The CDR3 extends over 12 amino acids. The V and J ends lost 3 bases and 4 bases respectively, with 6 bases between them. The CDR3 DNA reads as TGTGCCAGCAGTTTGCCGCCCTATGGCTACACCTTC. It is translated as CASSLPPYGYTF.

This clonotype was observed many times. This chain uses TRBV6-1 with TRBJ2-1; 7 bases match TRBD1. The CDR3 is 15 residues long. Germline-derived CDR1 and CDR2 are MNHNS and SASEGT. V lost 5 bases and J lost 2; bases outside the gene matches: 6. CDR3 nucleotides: TGTGCCAGCAGTCATACAGGGGCGGCCTACAATGAGCAGTTCTTC. Translated, it gives CASSHTGAAYNEQFF.

The chain uses TRBV9 and TRBJ1-5, with 7 bases identical to TRBD1. From germline, CDR1 is SGDLS and CDR2 YYNGEE. There are 15 residues in the CDR3. Losses at the gene ends were 4 bases for V and 4 bases for J; bases not matched to a gene: 8. The CDR3 here is CASSSTGTENQPQHF. The CDR3 DNA reads TGTGCCAGCAGCTCCACCGGGACAGAAAATCAGCCCCAGCATTTT.

As regards this clonotype: A much larger clone sits a single nucleotide away, making a read error possible. The V call is TRBV7-9, the J call TRBJ1-1, with D possibly TRBD1 on 5 matching bases. The CDR3 loop spans 15 amino acids. Germline V gene lookup returns CDR1 SEHNR and CDR2 FQNEAQ (reference sequence). The V gene lost 8 bases and the J gene lost 0 bases, with 16 bases spanning the gap. CDR3 sequence: CASGPAGTVNTEAFF. CDR3 DNA sequence: TGTGCCAGCGGCCCCGCCGGGACGGTGAACACTGAAGCTTTCTTT.

This clonotype was counted many times. The V gene is TRBV11-2, the J gene TRBJ1-2; TRBD1 matches 7 bases. The V segment lost 3 bases and the J segment 0 bases; nucleotides outside the gene matches: 1. The germline V gene encodes CDR1 SGHAT and CDR2 FQNNGV. CDR3 length equals 14 residues. CDR3 sequence: CASSFGTANYGYTF. CDR3 DNA: TGTGCCAGCAGCTTCGGGACAGCTAACTATGGCTACACCTTC.

This clonotype came up a few times. The rearrangement uses TRBV28 and TRBJ1-6, with D hard to call. Deletions cut 5 bases from V and 12 bases from J, with 11 bases between. Germline V gene data show CDR1 as MDHEN and CDR2 as SYDVKM. This CDR3 has 12 amino acids. The CDR3 loop is CASSPPRVPLHF. The CDR3 nucleotides read TGTGCCAGCAGTCCCCCAAGGGTACCCCTCCACTTT.

The V and J genes are TRBV30 and TRBJ2-1; D gene unclear. CDR3 length: 16 amino acids. Trimming left V 0 bases short and J 5 bases short, with 17 bases between. Germline CDR1 GTSNPN, CDR2 SVGIG (reference sequence). CDR3 DNA: TGTGCCTGGAGTGTCCTAGACTCCACCTTCCACAATGAGCAGTTCTTC. It codes for CAWSVLDSTFHNEQFF.

The table lists this clonotype with a few counts. The chain employs TRBV14 and TRBJ2-1, with 11 bases lining up with TRBD2. The trim removed 5 bases at V and 10 bases at J, leaving 10 bases unmatched. Per germline, CDR1 SGHDN and CDR2 FVKESK. The length of the CDR3 is 15 residues. Here the CDR3 reads CASSKLAGATQEQFF. The DNA for the CDR3 is TGTGCCAGCAGCAAACTAGCGGGAGCGACTCAGGAGCAGTTCTTC. The full variable domain, completed using reference TRBV14 and TRBJ2-1, is EAGVTQFPSHSVIEKGQTVTLRCDPISGHDNLYWYRRVMGKEIKFLLHFVKESKQDESGMPNNRFLAERTGGTYSTLKVQPAELEDSGVYFCASSKLAGATQEQFFGPGTRLTVL.

This clonotype was observed many times. The J gene is TRBJ2-5, the V gene TRBV28; unclear D gene. CDR3 length equals 13 residues. Trimming left V 6 bases short and J 4 bases short, with 12 bases between. Germline V lookup: CDR1 MDHEN, CDR2 SYDVKM. This CDR3 is CASRRPEVETQYF. As DNA, the CDR3 is TGTGCCAGCAGACGGCCCGAGGTAGAGACCCAGTACTTC.

V is TRBV5-1 and J is TRBJ2-2, with D unclear. The V gene's germline CDR1 is SGHRS and CDR2 YFSETQ. The CDR3 loop spans 15 amino acids. Deletions cut 4 bases from V and 0 bases from J, with 10 bases between. CDR3 in amino acids: CASSNDTPNTGELFF. The CDR3 nucleotides read TGCGCCAGCAGCAATGACACCCCGAACACCGGGGAGCTGTTTTTT.

The chain has TRBV6-1 and TRBJ2-7, with TRBD2 matching 8 bases. The trim removed 4 bases at V and 1 base at J, leaving 6 bases unmatched. Germline lookup yields CDR1 MNHNS and CDR2 SASEGT. There are 15 residues in the CDR3. The DNA of the CDR3 is TGTGCCAGCAGTGCCCTAGCGGGCCCTTCCTACGAGCAGTACTTC. Its protein is CASSALAGPSYEQYF.

On this clonotype itself: One junction end disagrees with the germline gene, perhaps due to a read error. J is TRBJ2-5 and V is TRBV30; D unresolved. CDR1 and CDR2 from the germline V gene are GTSNPN and SVGIG (reference sequence). The CDR3 consists of 12 residues. CDR3 sequence: CDWSPMGETQYF. The CDR3, as DNA: TGTGACTGGAGCCCGATGGGGGAGACCCAGTACTTC. The complete variable domain, with remaining parts taken from reference TRBV30 and TRBJ2-5, reads SQTIHQWPATLVQPVGSPLSLECTVEGTSNPNLYWYRQAAGRGLQLLFYSVGIGQISSEVPQNLSASRPQDRQFILSSKKLLLSDSGFYLCDWSPMGETQYFGPGTRLLVL.

Regarding this clonotype: A clone one base away is much larger, so this may be a read error. The chain links TRBV7-7 to TRBJ2-1; tentative D call: TRBD1 (5 bases). The CDR3 length is 13 residues. CDR1 and CDR2 (germline): SSHAT, FNYEAQ (reference sequence). CDR3 loop: CASSFGSRDEQFF. The DNA for the CDR3 is TGTGCTAGCAGCTTCGGGTCCAGGGATGAGCAGTTCTTC.